The 23 T cell receptor beta chains presented below share a single source sample, sequenced in a study of PD-1 blockade in classical Hodgkin lymphoma. Autologous stem cell transplantation was followed by relapse in every patient, and brentuximab vedotin exposure varied. Here immunoSEQ multiplex PCR was the method, and the copy in TCRdb shows in-frame clones only, minus some. The sample consists of approximately 50,000 clones, roughly 66% of them appearing once. The sample in question was peripheral blood mononuclear cells (PBMCs), obtained before the second cycle of nivolumab. The receptors here all came from a human donor with classical Hodgkin lymphoma.

The chain combines TRBV7-9 with TRBJ2-3; D uncertain. V dropped 2 bases and J dropped 2 bases, with 17 bases sitting between them. The CDR3 consists of 17 residues. Germline V gene lookup returns CDR1 SEHNR and CDR2 FQNEAQ (reference sequence). CDR3 nucleotides: TGTGCCAGCAGCTTATTAGCTTTGGTCGGCGCCACAGATACGCAGTATTTT. Its protein is CASSLLALVGATDTQYF.

The V gene is TRBV6-6, the J gene TRBJ1-2; D gene uncertain. Trimming pared 3 bases from V and 8 bases from J, leaving 10 bases between. The CDR3 totals 12 residues. From germline, CDR1 is MNHNY and CDR2 SVGAGI (reference sequence). The CDR3 loop is CASSYDSTGYTF. The CDR3 DNA sequence: TGTGCCAGCAGTTATGACTCCACGGGCTACACCTTC.

This clone has a single count. The chain carries TRBV30 and TRBJ2-1, with unresolved D. CDR1 is GTSNPN, CDR2 SVGIG, per germline (reference sequence). V was clipped by 5 bases and J by 0 bases, with 8 bases between them. The CDR3 extends over 13 amino acids. CDR3 nucleotide sequence: TGTGCCTGGGACATGAGCTCCTACAATGAGCAGTTCTTC. Residues: CAWDMSSYNEQFF.

This clone was seen a handful of times. This sequence joins TRBV30 and TRBJ2-3; 7 positions match TRBD2. J gave up 4 bases and V 1 base, and 11 bases lay outside the gene matches. Germline CDR1 is GTSNPN and CDR2 is SVGIG (reference sequence). The CDR3 contains 16 residues. CDR3 region: CAWSGGGGRYADTQYF. As DNA, the CDR3 is TGTGCCTGGAGTGGAGGAGGCGGGAGATATGCAGATACGCAGTATTTT. Variable domain in full (rest from reference TRBV30 and TRBJ2-3): SQTIHQWPATLVQPVGSPLSLECTVEGTSNPNLYWYRQAAGRGLQLLFYSVGIGQISSEVPQNLSASRPQDRQFILSSKKLLLSDSGFYLCAWSGGGGRYADTQYFGPGTRLTVL.

CDR3 sequence reads: CASSVGNDYGYTF. The CDR3 bases are TGTGCCAGCAGCGTCGGGAATGACTATGGCTACACCTTC. V and J are TRBV9 and TRBJ1-2; D ambiguous. Germline CDR1 and CDR2: SGDLS and YYNGEE. This CDR3 spans 13 amino acids. Trimming left V 2 bases short and J 3 bases short, with 8 bases between.

The table lists this clone with a few counts. V usage is TRBV30 and J usage is TRBJ2-3; TRBD2 matches at 11 bases. Germline V lookup: CDR1 GTSNPN, CDR2 SVGIG (reference sequence). The CDR3 has 17 residues. V shed 1 base and J 4 bases; nucleotides not matched to a gene: 10. The CDR3 sequence: CAWSGLAGPTTSDTQYF. In nucleotides, the CDR3 is TGTGCCTGGAGTGGACTAGCGGGACCAACAACATCAGATACGCAGTATTTT.

The chain has TRBV14 and TRBJ2-7; D gene uncertain. Germline CDR1 and CDR2: SGHDN and FVKESK. Trimming cost V 1 base and J 6 bases, with 13 bases left between them. There are 14 residues in the CDR3. The CDR3 DNA sequence: TGTGCCAGCAGCCAAGGGGCCAGTCTTGGCGAGCAGTACTTC. It translates to CASSQGASLGEQYF.

The genes are TRBV7-3 and TRBJ1-1; D remains ambiguous. The CDR3 runs to 14 residues. In germline, CDR1 is SGHTA, CDR2 FQGTGA. The ends were cut back, 5 bases at V and 2 bases at J, with 12 bases in the middle. CDR3 nucleotide sequence: TGTGCCAGCAGCCCCTCCCCGGGCAACACTGAAGCTTTCTTT. Protein: CASSPSPGNTEAFF.

The chain carries TRBV9 and TRBJ1-5, with D unclear. With 0 bases removed from V and 4 bases from J, the gap between germline ends came to 11 bases. The CDR3 spans 15 residues. Germline CDR1 is SGDLS and CDR2 is YYNGEE. The CDR3 here is CASSVGASGNQPQHF. CDR3 bases: TGTGCCAGCAGCGTAGGAGCATCGGGGAATCAGCCCCAGCATTTT.

The chain employs TRBV6-5 and TRBJ1-5, with D maybe TRBD1 (5 bases). The length of the CDR3 is 15 residues. Germline V gene sequence: CDR1 MNHEY, CDR2 SVGAGI. V lost 6 bases to trimming and J lost 3 bases, with 15 bases between them. This CDR3 is CASSSTASLNQPQHF. In nucleotides, the CDR3 is TGTGCCAGCAGCTCGACAGCTAGCCTCAATCAGCCCCAGCATTTT.

V and J are TRBV19 and TRBJ2-7; possibly TRBD1 for D (6 bases). The CDR3 spans 14 residues. Germline V gene lookup returns CDR1 LNHDA and CDR2 SQIVND (reference sequence). Trimming shortened V by 3 bases and J by 1 base, and 10 bases separated the two germline ends. The CDR3 nucleotides are TGTGCCAGTAGTATCTCCAGGGGATCCTACGAGCAGTACTTC. This gives the protein CASSISRGSYEQYF.

DNA of the CDR3: TGTGCCAGCAGTTTATCTACAGCCCCAACTAATGAAAAACTGTTTTTT. Its protein product is CASSLSTAPTNEKLFF. The V call is TRBV28, the J call TRBJ1-4; no clear D gene. V was shortened by 1 base and J by 0 bases, with 9 bases between the two germline ends. Germline CDR1 and CDR2: MDHEN and SYDVKM. The CDR3 runs 16 residues.

The chain recombines TRBV11-2 with TRBJ1-4; D is perhaps TRBD1 (5 bases). CDR1 and CDR2 from the germline V gene are SGHAT and FQNNGV. The CDR3 runs to 13 residues. V shed 2 bases and J shed 11 bases, with 12 bases lying between them. CDR3 residues: CASSLNPGGKLFF. CDR3 bases: TGTGCCAGCAGCTTAAACCCGGGGGGGAAACTGTTTTTT.

The chain uses TRBV6-6 and TRBJ2-1; 7 bases line up with TRBD1. V shed 2 bases and J 5 bases; nucleotides not matched to a gene: 0. The germline V gene has CDR1 MNHNY and CDR2 SVGAGI (reference sequence). The CDR3 spans 13 residues. The CDR3 reads CASSYTGDNEQFF. CDR3 DNA sequence: TGTGCCAGCAGTTACACAGGGGACAATGAGCAGTTCTTC.

This rearrangement joins TRBV9 to TRBJ2-5; 9 bases are shared with TRBD2. The CDR3 is made up of 17 amino acids. V lost 0 bases to trimming and J lost 3 bases; unmatched junction nucleotides: 9. CDR1 and CDR2 from the germline V gene are SGDLS and YYNGEE. This CDR3 is CASSVEPGLAQKETQYF. The CDR3 DNA reads as TGTGCCAGCAGCGTAGAACCGGGACTAGCACAGAAAGAGACCCAGTACTTC.

V gene TRBV12-5 combines with J gene TRBJ2-7, with D possibly matching TRBD1 (6 bases). The CDR3 is 16 residues long. Trimming stripped 3 bases from V and 3 bases from J, with 18 bases between. Germline V gene sequence: CDR1 LGHNT, CDR2 FRNRAP. The CDR3 DNA reads as TGTGCTAGTGGTTTCCCGGACAGTGGGGGCCTCTACGAGCAGTACTTC. As protein: CASGFPDSGGLYEQYF.

V and J are TRBV19 and TRBJ2-7; maybe TRBD2 (5 bases). V was cut by 3 bases and J by 0 bases, with 9 bases left in between. Germline V gives CDR1 LNHDA, CDR2 SQIVND (reference sequence). This CDR3 has 14 amino acids. CDR3 region: CASSMGRDSYEQYF. CDR3 coding DNA: TGTGCCAGTAGTATGGGCCGGGACTCCTACGAGCAGTACTTC.

A single count supports this clone. The CDR3 protein is CAWRSGLLNTEAFF. CDR3 nucleotide sequence: TGTGCCTGGAGATCGGGACTTTTGAACACTGAAGCTTTCTTT. The rearrangement uses TRBV30 and TRBJ1-1; tentatively, D is TRBD1 (5 bases). This CDR3 comprises 14 residues. Germline values: CDR1 GTSNPN, CDR2 SVGIG (reference sequence). V lost 3 bases and J lost 0, with 11 bases in between.

This clone was recorded a few times. This sequence joins TRBV5-1 and TRBJ1-2; 10 positions agree with TRBD1. Germline V lookup: CDR1 SGHRS, CDR2 YFSETQ. This CDR3 region has 18 residues. The trim removed 0 bases at V and 8 bases at J, leaving 16 bases unmatched. CDR3 sequence: CASSLGFGAGQGLNGYTF. DNA of the CDR3: TGCGCCAGCAGCTTGGGGTTTGGCGCGGGACAGGGGTTGAACGGCTACACCTTC.

V is TRBV6-1 and J is TRBJ2-7; 7 positions agree with TRBD1. Trimming took 8 bases from V and 6 from J; bases not matched to a gene: 10. The CDR3 runs to 13 residues. Germline V gives CDR1 MNHNS, CDR2 SASEGT. The CDR3 nucleotides read TGTGCCAGCGCATTAGGGACAGTGATCGAGCAGTACTTC. Its protein product is CASALGTVIEQYF.

This clone has just one count. The chain joins TRBV27 to TRBJ2-3, with TRBD2 matching 10 bases. Trimming cost V 9 bases and J 6 bases; bases outside gene matches: 9. This CDR3 comprises 14 residues. Germline lookup yields CDR1 MNHEY and CDR2 SMNVEV (reference sequence). In DNA, the CDR3 is TGTGCCAGTCAGAGCGGGAGGGCCGATGATACGCAGTATTTT. As protein: CASQSGRADDTQYF.

The genes are TRBV30 and TRBJ2-5; 7 bases agree with TRBD2. CDR1 is GTSNPN, CDR2 SVGIG, per germline (reference sequence). This CDR3 contains 14 residues. The trim removed 0 bases at V and 5 bases at J, leaving 6 bases unmatched. Here the CDR3 reads CAWSVKRDRETQYF. DNA of the CDR3: TGTGCCTGGAGTGTTAAGCGGGATCGGGAGACCCAGTACTTC.

This clone was recorded a few times. The chain joins TRBV7-3 to TRBJ1-1; D remains ambiguous. This CDR3 contains 13 residues. Looked up from germline, CDR1 is SGHTA and CDR2 is FQGTGA. V lost 3 bases, J lost 1 base, and 6 bases lay in between. Here the CDR3 reads CASSFTKNTEAFF. CDR3 sequence (DNA): TGTGCCAGCAGCTTCACAAAGAACACTGAAGCTTTCTTT.